This T cell receptor (beta chain) is from a study of blood T cell repertoires in COVID-19. For the study at large: The United States, Italy and Spain were the sources of the acute and convalescent COVID-19 samples. PBMCs, B-cell-depleted T cells, or T cells provided the cDNA or gDNA that made up the material.

Trimming cost V 6 bases and J 1 base, with 15 bases left between them. Germline values: CDR1 SNHLY, CDR2 FYNNEI. CDR3 size: 15 residues. Methods used by the authors: Reference gene primers were amplified, and this amplification served to estimate nucleated cell counts. Generated by immunoSEQ multiplex PCR, the TCRdb table keeps only in-frame clones and is missing some. Clone size and V and J calls were adopted from that table, with D and trimming inferred from the DNA. The table has approximately 270,000 clones, 70% to 90% seen once. The chain employs TRBV2 and TRBJ2-5, with D tentatively TRBD1 (6 bases). The receptor's source is a woman aged 65 to 85 with acute or convalescent COVID-19. The sample was peripheral blood. The CDR3 reads CASRIQGTPQETQYF. CDR3 DNA: TGTGCCAGCAGGATACAGGGCACCCCCCAAGAGACCCAGTACTTC.